One T cell receptor beta chain is described in this entry. Its antigen is currently unknown. This sample was included in a study of shared clonotypes between healthy human individuals. Overall study findings and caveats: As a rule, naive subsets had a larger estimated richness than memory subsets.

Germline CDR1 LGHNA, CDR2 YSLEER. The CDR3 is 16 amino acids. With 4 bases removed from V and 3 bases from J, the gap between germline ends came to 16 bases. Assay used: immunoSEQ multiplex PCR; TCRdb lists only in-frame clones, some missing. The profile shows some 2 million clones, 85% to 95% of them singletons. The naive CD8 fraction comprised CD45RO-negative cells positively selected for CCR7 and excluded terminally differentiated effector memory CD45RA+ cells. Donors were healthy HIV-negative adults without recently reported acute infections or vaccinations. The chain is built from TRBV4-3 and TRBJ2-1; D is possibly TRBD2 (5 bases). The sample was naive CD8+ T cells sorted from blood. The clonotype comes from a man younger than 30 in good health. The CDR3 sequence: CASSPPPGKSYNEQFF. The DNA for the CDR3 is TGCGCCAGCAGCCCCCCTCCCGGGAAAAGCTACAATGAGCAGTTCTTC.